A selection of T cell receptor beta chains follows, all from one sample in a study of response to subunit inactivated influenza vaccine. Via MiXCR, TCRdb re-called the RT-PCR reads, giving one row per CDR3 protein. The sample has around 520,000 distinct CDR3 sequences, 10% to 15% seen once; the top ten hold roughly 10%. The specimen comprised PBMCs from blood, sampled on the day of vaccination. These receptors all come from a man in his fifties or sixties who received an inactivated influenza vaccine. The CDR3 runs from the conserved cysteine through the conserved F or W. D genes are given only for firm matches. Some rows mark clone size as missing; the rest say once, few, many or name a class of expanded clone.

j_call: TRBJ2-7; v_call: TRBV7-9; d_call: .; clone_size: .; cdr3_nt: TGTGCCAGCAGCTTAGCGGAGGGTGTCGGGCCCTACGAGCAGTACTTC; cdr3_aa: CASSLAEGVGPYEQYF
j_call: TRBJ2-7; v_call: TRBV29-1; d_call: TRBD1; clone_size: .; cdr3_nt: TGCAGCGTTGAGGTGGTTGGACAGGGGGGCTACGAGCAGTACTTC; cdr3_aa: CSVEVVGQGGYEQYF
j_call: TRBJ2-5; v_call: TRBV7-3; d_call: .; clone_size: .; cdr3_nt: TGTGCCAGCAGCCCCGGTCGTGGGCAGACCCAGTACTTC; cdr3_aa: CASSPGRGQTQYF
j_call: TRBJ1-1; v_call: TRBV5-1; d_call: .; clone_size: many; cdr3_nt: TGCGCCAGCAGCTTAATGGGAGGGCCTGGCACTGAAGCTTTCTTT; cdr3_aa: CASSLMGGPGTEAFF
j_call: TRBJ2-3; v_call: TRBV7-9; d_call: .; clone_size: many; cdr3_nt: TGTGCCAGCAGCGTCGCCTCGGTAACAGATACGCAGTATTTT; cdr3_aa: CASSVASVTDTQYF
j_call: TRBJ2-3; v_call: TRBV7-2; d_call: .; clone_size: .; cdr3_nt: TGTGCCAGCAGCTTAGCACAAGTGGGAGCGGGCACAGATACGCAGTATTTT; cdr3_aa: CASSLAQVGAGTDTQYF
j_call: TRBJ1-2; v_call: TRBV4-3; d_call: .; clone_size: .; cdr3_nt: TGCGCCAGCAGCCCAACGGGCAACACTAACTATGGCTACACCTTC; cdr3_aa: CASSPTGNTNYGYTF
j_call: TRBJ2-3; v_call: TRBV7-9; d_call: .; clone_size: few; cdr3_nt: TGTGCCAGCCGTGGGCGGGACACAGATACGCAGTATTTT; cdr3_aa: CASRGRDTDTQYF
j_call: TRBJ1-3; v_call: TRBV7-9; d_call: TRBD1; clone_size: few; cdr3_nt: TGTGCCAGCAGCAGCCGACAGGGAACTGGAAACACCATATATTTT; cdr3_aa: CASSSRQGTGNTIYF
j_call: TRBJ2-7; v_call: TRBV29-1; d_call: TRBD1; clone_size: .; cdr3_nt: TGCAGCGTTGAGGCCCCGGGACAGGGGCCATACGAGCAGTACTTC; cdr3_aa: CSVEAPGQGPYEQYF
j_call: TRBJ2-3; v_call: TRBV5-6; d_call: .; clone_size: many; cdr3_nt: TGTGCCAGCAGCTCCCTTCTTACGGGAGCCTCCACAGATACGCAGTATTTT; cdr3_aa: CASSSLLTGASTDTQYF
j_call: TRBJ2-7; v_call: TRBV29-1; d_call: TRBD1; clone_size: .; cdr3_nt: TGCAGCGGGGGACAGAGGACCAACGAGCAGTACTTC; cdr3_aa: CSGGQRTNEQYF
j_call: TRBJ2-7; v_call: TRBV5-1; d_call: .; clone_size: few; cdr3_nt: TGCGCCAGCAGCTTGGGGACAGCCTCGGGGTACGAGCAGTACTTC; cdr3_aa: CASSLGTASGYEQYF